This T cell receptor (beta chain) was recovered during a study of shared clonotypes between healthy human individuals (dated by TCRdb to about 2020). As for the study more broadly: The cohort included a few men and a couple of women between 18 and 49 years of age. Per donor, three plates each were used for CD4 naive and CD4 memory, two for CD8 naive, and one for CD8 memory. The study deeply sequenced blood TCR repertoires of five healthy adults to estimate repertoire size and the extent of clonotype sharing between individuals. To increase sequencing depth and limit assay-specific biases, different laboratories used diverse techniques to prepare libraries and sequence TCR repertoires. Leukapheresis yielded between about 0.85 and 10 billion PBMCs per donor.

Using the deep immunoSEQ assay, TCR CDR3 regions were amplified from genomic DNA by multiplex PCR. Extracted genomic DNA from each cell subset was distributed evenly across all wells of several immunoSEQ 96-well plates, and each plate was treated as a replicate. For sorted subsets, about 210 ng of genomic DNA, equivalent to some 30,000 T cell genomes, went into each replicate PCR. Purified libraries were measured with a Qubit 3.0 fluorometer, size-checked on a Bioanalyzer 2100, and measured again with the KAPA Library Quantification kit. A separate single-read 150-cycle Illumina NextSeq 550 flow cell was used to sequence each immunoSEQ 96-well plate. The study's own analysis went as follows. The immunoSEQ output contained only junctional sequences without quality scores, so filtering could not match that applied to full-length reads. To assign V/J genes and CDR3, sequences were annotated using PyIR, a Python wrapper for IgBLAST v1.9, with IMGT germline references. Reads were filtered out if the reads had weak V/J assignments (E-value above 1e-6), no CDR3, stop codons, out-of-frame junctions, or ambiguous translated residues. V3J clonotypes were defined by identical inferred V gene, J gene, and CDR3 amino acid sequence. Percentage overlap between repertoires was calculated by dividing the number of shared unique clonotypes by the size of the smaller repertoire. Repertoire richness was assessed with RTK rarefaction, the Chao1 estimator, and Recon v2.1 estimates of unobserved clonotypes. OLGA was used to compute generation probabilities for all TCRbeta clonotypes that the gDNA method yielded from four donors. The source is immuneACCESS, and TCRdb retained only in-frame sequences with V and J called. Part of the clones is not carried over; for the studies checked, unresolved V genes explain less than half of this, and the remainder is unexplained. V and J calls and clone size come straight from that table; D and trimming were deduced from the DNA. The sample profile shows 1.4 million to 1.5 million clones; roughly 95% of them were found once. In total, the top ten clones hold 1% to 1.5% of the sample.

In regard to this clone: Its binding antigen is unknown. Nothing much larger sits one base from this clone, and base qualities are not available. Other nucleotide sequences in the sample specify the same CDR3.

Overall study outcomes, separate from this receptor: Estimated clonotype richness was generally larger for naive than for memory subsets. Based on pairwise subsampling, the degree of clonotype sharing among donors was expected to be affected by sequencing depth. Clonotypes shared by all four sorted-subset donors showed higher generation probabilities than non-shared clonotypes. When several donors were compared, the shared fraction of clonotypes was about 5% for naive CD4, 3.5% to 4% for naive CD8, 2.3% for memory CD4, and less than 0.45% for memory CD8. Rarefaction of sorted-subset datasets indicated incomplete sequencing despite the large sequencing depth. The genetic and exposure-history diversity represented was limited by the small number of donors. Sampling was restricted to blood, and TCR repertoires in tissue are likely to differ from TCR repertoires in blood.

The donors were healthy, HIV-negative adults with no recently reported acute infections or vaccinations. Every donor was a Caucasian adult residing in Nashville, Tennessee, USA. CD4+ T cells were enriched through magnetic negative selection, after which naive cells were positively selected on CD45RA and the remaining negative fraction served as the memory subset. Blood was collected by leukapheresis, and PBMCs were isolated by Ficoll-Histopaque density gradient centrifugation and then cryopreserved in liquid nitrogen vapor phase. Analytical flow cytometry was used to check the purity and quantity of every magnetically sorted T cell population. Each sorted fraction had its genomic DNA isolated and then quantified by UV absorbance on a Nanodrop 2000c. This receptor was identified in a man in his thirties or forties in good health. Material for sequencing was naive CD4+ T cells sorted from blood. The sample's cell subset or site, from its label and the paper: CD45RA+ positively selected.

The CDR3 protein sequence reads: CASSLAGDQPQHF. The nucleotides read TGTGCCAGCAGCTTAGCAGGGGATCAGCCCCAGCATTTT. Rearrangement joined TRBV7-6 to TRBJ1-5; a tentative D call is TRBD1 (5 bases match). The CDR3 numbers 13 residues from cysteine through phenylalanine. CDR3 DNA only is kept here, 39 bases in frame from base 1. Deletion took 0 bases off V and 5 bases off J, with a span of 5 bases between the germline ends. The germline V gene gives CDR1 as SGHVS and CDR2 as FNYEAQ.